The 27 T cell receptor beta chains below were found in one sample sequenced in a study of blood T cell repertoires in COVID-19. Clones were read by immunoSEQ multiplex PCR, and TCRdb kept only the in-frame ones, dropping some. In the table there are 95,000 to 110,000 clones, around 92% of which are singletons. Sequences were obtained from peripheral blood. Receptors were obtained from a man aged 40-49 years with active or convalescent COVID-19.

The chain recombines TRBV2 with TRBJ1-1; no clear D gene. V was pared by 3 bases and J by 5 bases, with 10 bases between. The CDR3 consists of 13 residues. Germline V gene data show CDR1 as SNHLY and CDR2 as FYNNEI. The CDR3 reads CASSDGGRTEAFF. The CDR3 DNA follows: TGTGCCAGCAGTGACGGCGGGAGAACTGAAGCTTTCTTT.

The chain links TRBV10-3 to TRBJ1-5; no clear D gene. V lost 7 bases and J 5 bases, leaving 12 bases between the germline ends. The V gene's germline CDR1 is ENHRY and CDR2 SYGVKD. This CDR3 has 13 residues. This CDR3 is CAIKEGPYQPQHF. Here the CDR3 DNA reads TGTGCCATCAAGGAGGGTCCTTATCAGCCCCAGCATTTT.

This chain joins TRBV5-1 and TRBJ2-2; 15 bases are shared with TRBD2. V lost 3 bases to trimming and J lost 6 bases; unmatched junction nucleotides: 3. This CDR3 has 16 amino acids. Germline values: CDR1 SGHRS, CDR2 YFSETQ. DNA of the CDR3: TGCGCCAGCAGCTGGGGACTAGCGGGAGGATCCGGGGAGCTGTTTTTT. The encoded protein is CASSWGLAGGSGELFF.

The chain recombines TRBV7-3 with TRBJ2-2; 9 bases agree with TRBD2. The V segment lost 5 bases and the J segment 4 bases; nucleotides outside the gene matches: 5. Germline CDR1 reads SGHTA; CDR2 reads FQGTGA. The CDR3 extends over 15 amino acids. CDR3 sequence (DNA): TGTGCCAGCAGCCTCCTAGCGGGGAGCACCGGGGAGCTGTTTTTT. Amino acids: CASSLLAGSTGELFF.

This chain links TRBV24-1 with TRBJ2-1; no firm D call. V lost 4 bases to trimming and J lost 9 bases, with 12 bases between them. This CDR3 is 13 amino acids long. Germline CDR1 and CDR2: KGHDR and SFDVKD. The CDR3 is CATSEIEVGEQFF. DNA of the CDR3: TGTGCCACCAGTGAAATAGAAGTTGGTGAGCAGTTCTTC.

The chain combines TRBV28 with TRBJ2-2; D might be TRBD1 (6 bases). The CDR3 extends over 16 amino acids. V was shortened by 1 base and J by 2 bases, with 11 bases between the two germline ends. Germline V lookup: CDR1 MDHEN, CDR2 SYDVKM. The DNA for the CDR3 is TGTGCCAGCAGTTTATCAGGGGCAGGAAACACCGGGGAGCTGTTTTTT. It codes for CASSLSGAGNTGELFF.

This chain connects TRBV5-1 to TRBJ2-1; tentatively, D is TRBD2 (5 bases). The CDR3 spans 15 residues. The V gene's germline CDR1 is SGHRS and CDR2 YFSETQ. Between the trimmed V and J ends, which lost 2 bases and 7 bases, there was a span of 16 bases. This CDR3 reads CASSLLGPGSNEQFF. The CDR3 coding sequence is TGCGCCAGCAGCTTACTCGGCCCGGGGTCGAATGAGCAGTTCTTC.

The V call is TRBV7-9, the J call TRBJ1-3, with D hard to call. The CDR3 consists of 13 residues. CDR1 SEHNR and CDR2 FQNEAQ come from the germline V gene (reference sequence). V lost 5 bases and J 6 bases, leaving 11 bases between the germline ends. CDR3 DNA: TGTGCCAGCAGCCCTCGTGACTTAAACACCATATATTTT. It translates to CASSPRDLNTIYF.

The chain is built from TRBV7-2 and TRBJ2-5; the match to TRBD2 covers 7 bases. Trimming removed 1 base from V and 2 bases from J; junction bases left unmatched: 7. The CDR3 is 16 residues long. The V gene's germline CDR1 is SGHTA and CDR2 FQGNSA. CDR3 DNA: TGTGCCAGCAGCTTAGAGATCGGGAGGAGGCAAGAGACCCAGTACTTC. Protein product: CASSLEIGRRQETQYF. Variable domain in full (rest from reference TRBV7-2 and TRBJ2-5): GAGVSQSPSNKVTEKGKDVELRCDPISGHTALYWYRQSLGQGLEFLIYFQGNSAPDKSGLPSDRFSAERTGGSVSTLTIQRTQQEDSAVYLCASSLEIGRRQETQYFGPGTRLLVL.

This clone was recorded a few times. V usage is TRBV18 and J usage is TRBJ1-3, with 9 bases aligning to TRBD1. The CDR3 has 15 residues. Germline lookup yields CDR1 KGHSH and CDR2 LQKENI. V lost 4 bases, J lost 3 bases, and 4 bases stayed unmatched. CDR3 nucleotides: TGTGCCAGCTCACGGACAGGGGACCGTGGAAACACCATATATTTT. Translation gives CASSRTGDRGNTIYF.

CDR3 sequence (DNA): TGTGCCAGCAGCCAAAGGTCCGGAGGGACTGGTGGTAAACTGTTTTTT. Its protein is CASSQRSGGTGGKLFF. The chain recombines TRBV14 with TRBJ1-4, with TRBD1 as a possible D gene (5 bases). Germline CDR1 is SGHDN and CDR2 is FVKESK. The CDR3 loop spans 16 amino acids. V was pared by 2 bases and J by 11 bases, with 21 bases between.

This sequence joins TRBV30 and TRBJ1-6; perhaps TRBD1 as D (5 bases). Germline V CDR1 and CDR2: GTSNPN, SVGIG (reference sequence). This CDR3 has 13 amino acids. Deletions cut 0 bases from V and 9 bases from J, with 9 bases between. The CDR3 sequence: CAWSVSGGSPLHF. The CDR3 DNA sequence: TGTGCCTGGAGTGTATCCGGGGGTTCACCCCTCCACTTT.

The chain joins TRBV7-9 to TRBJ1-2, with 8 bases fitting TRBD1. The CDR3 is made up of 16 amino acids. From germline, CDR1 is SEHNR and CDR2 FQNEAQ (reference sequence). The V segment lost 6 bases and the J segment 2 bases; nucleotides outside the gene matches: 11. The CDR3 here is CASRDDRGRGNYGYTF. In nucleotides, the CDR3 is TGTGCCAGCAGGGACGACAGGGGACGGGGGAACTATGGCTACACCTTC.

In DNA, the CDR3 is TGTGCCAGCAGCTTGAGCAGGGAGGGCTCTGGGGCCAACGTCCTGACTTTC. The encoded protein is CASSLSREGSGANVLTF. The gene calls are TRBV7-9 and TRBJ2-6; 7 bases match TRBD2. Unmatched junction bases numbered 5, after V lost 3 bases and J lost 0 bases. The CDR3 totals 17 residues. Per the germline V gene, CDR1 is SEHNR and CDR2 is FQNEAQ (reference sequence). The complete variable domain, with remaining parts taken from reference TRBV7-9 and TRBJ2-6, reads DTGVSQNPRHKITKRGQNVTFRCDPISEHNRLYWYRQTLGQGPEFLTYFQNEAQLEKSRLLSDRFSAERPKGSFSTLEIQRTEQGDSAMYLCASSLSREGSGANVLTFGAGSRLTVL.

This chain links TRBV9 with TRBJ2-2, with a tentative D call TRBD1 (5 bases). V lost 4 bases and J 0 bases, leaving 13 bases between the germline ends. CDR1 is SGDLS and CDR2 is YYNGEE in the germline V gene. The CDR3 consists of 16 residues. The CDR3 sequence is CASSPMGRSNTGELFF. The CDR3 region has the DNA TGTGCCAGCAGCCCTATGGGGCGTTCGAACACCGGGGAGCTGTTTTTT. Based on the CDR3 plus reference TRBV9 and TRBJ2-2, the full variable domain is DSGVTQTPKHLITATGQRVTLRCSPRSGDLSVYWYQQSLDQGLQFLIQYYNGEERAKGNILERFSAQQFPDLHSELNLSSLELGDSALYFCASSPMGRSNTGELFFGEGSRLTVL.

The chain recombines TRBV4-1 with TRBJ2-7; perhaps TRBD2 as D (6 bases). Germline V gene lookup returns CDR1 MGHRA and CDR2 YSYEKL. The CDR3 sequence is 17 residues long. The germline V and J ends were trimmed by 1 base and 3 bases, with 19 bases remaining between them. The CDR3 sequence: CASSQGVSGRQGYEQYF. CDR3 DNA sequence: TGCGCCAGCAGCCAAGGCGTTAGCGGCAGGCAGGGCTACGAGCAGTACTTC.

This clone has just one count. The rearrangement uses TRBV19 and TRBJ2-7, with 9 bases matching TRBD1. The germline CDR1 and CDR2 sequences are LNHDA and SQIVND (reference sequence). J gave up 5 bases and V 5 bases, and 10 bases lay outside the gene matches. CDR3 length: 15 residues. This CDR3 reads CASSSQDRGLDEQYF. CDR3 coding DNA: TGTGCCAGTAGTTCCCAGGACAGGGGACTCGACGAGCAGTACTTC.

The V and J genes are TRBV5-8 and TRBJ2-2; the D is unclear. Germline CDR1 is SGHTS and CDR2 is YDEGEE. This CDR3 has 15 amino acids. Trimming cost V 1 base and J 5 bases, with 12 bases left between them. The chain's CDR3 is CASSLNLGPTGELFF. CDR3 in DNA: TGTGCCAGCAGCTTGAATCTTGGCCCTACCGGGGAGCTGTTTTTT.

The chain employs TRBV5-1 and TRBJ1-2; tentatively, D is TRBD1 (5 bases). The ends were cut back, 1 base at V and 14 bases at J, with 21 bases in the middle. The CDR3 length is 14 residues. Germline CDR1 and CDR2: SGHRS and YFSETQ. The CDR3 DNA is TGCGCCAGCAGCTTGCCCAGCGCGGGGACCTTGGGGACCTTC. Translated, it gives CASSLPSAGTLGTF.

The chain joins TRBV11-2 to TRBJ2-1, with TRBD2 as a possible D gene (5 bases). V dropped 1 base and J dropped 14 bases, with 9 bases sitting between them. This CDR3 spans 11 amino acids. Germline V gene sequence: CDR1 SGHAT, CDR2 FQNNGV. The CDR3 protein is CASSLGGLEFF. CDR3 DNA: TGTGCCAGCAGCTTAGGAGGGTTGGAGTTCTTC.

The chain employs TRBV6-2 or TRBV6-3 and TRBJ2-1; D remains ambiguous. V lost 5 bases, J lost 10 bases, and 12 bases lay in between. This CDR3 has 12 amino acids. CDR1 MNHEY and CDR2 SVGEGT come from the germline V gene. CDR3 sequence reads: CASSISPLEQFF. CDR3 nucleotides: TGTGCCAGCAGTATATCTCCACTCGAGCAGTTCTTC.

V is TRBV14 and J is TRBJ1-2; 7 positions match TRBD1. Trimming cost V 0 bases and J 4 bases; bases outside gene matches: 8. This CDR3 comprises 16 residues. Germline values: CDR1 SGHDN, CDR2 FVKESK. CDR3 nucleotides: TGTGCCAGCAGCCAAGAACAGGGGATCAGTATCTATGGCTACACCTTC. Translating it yields CASSQEQGISIYGYTF.

The chain recombines TRBV2 with TRBJ1-2; D may be TRBD1 (6 bases). Germline V gene data show CDR1 as SNHLY and CDR2 as FYNNEI. V was shortened by 7 bases and J by 6 bases, with 15 bases between the two germline ends. This CDR3 region has 13 residues. CDR3 protein: CASTWDTSNGYTF. The CDR3 nucleotides read TGTGCCAGCACGTGGGACACAAGTAATGGCTACACCTTC.

The rearrangement uses TRBV30 and TRBJ2-6, with D perhaps matching TRBD2 (6 bases). Per the germline V gene, CDR1 is GTSNPN and CDR2 is SVGIG (reference sequence). V was pared by 3 bases and J by 0 bases, with 6 bases between. CDR3 size: 14 residues. The CDR3 region has the DNA TGTGCCTGGAGCGGGGGCTCTGGGGCCAACGTCCTGACTTTC. Translation: CAWSGGSGANVLTF.

V and J are TRBV7-8 and TRBJ2-3; D is undetermined. The germline gives CDR1 SGHVS, CDR2 FQNEAQ. V was cut by 4 bases and J by 2 bases, with 10 bases left in between. This CDR3 has 14 residues. The CDR3 spells CASSYRSYTDTQYF. CDR3 bases: TGTGCCAGCAGCTACCGGTCCTACACAGATACGCAGTATTTT.

This clone has just one count. This rearrangement joins TRBV29-1 to TRBJ2-7, with 8 bases matching TRBD2. Germline values: CDR1 SQVTM, CDR2 ANQGSEA. This CDR3 has 13 amino acids. V lost 7 bases to trimming and J lost 4 bases; unmatched junction nucleotides: 9. The chain's CDR3 is CSAGAGGEYEQYF. The CDR3 DNA is TGCAGCGCGGGGGCGGGAGGAGAATACGAGCAGTACTTC.

The rearrangement joins TRBV11-2 to TRBJ1-1, with unresolved D. This CDR3 comprises 14 residues. V was trimmed by 6 bases and J by 4 bases, leaving 15 bases between them. CDR1 and CDR2 (germline): SGHAT, FQNNGV. The CDR3 spells CASRYNRLGTEAFF. CDR3 in DNA: TGTGCCAGCAGATACAACCGACTGGGCACTGAAGCTTTCTTT. The variable domain in full, with the rest retrieved from reference TRBV11-2 and TRBJ1-1, is EAGVAQSPRYKIIEKRQSVAFWCNPISGHATLYWYQQILGQGPKLLIQFQNNGVVDDSQLPKDRFSAERLKGVDSTLKIQPAKLEDSAVYLCASRYNRLGTEAFFGQGTRLTVV.